Listed below are T cell receptor beta chains from one sample, sequenced in a study of post-analysis software for immune sequencing data. TCRdb called the PCR reads again in MiXCR, with one record for every CDR3 protein. Of under 650,000 distinct CDR3 sequences in the sample, 44% were seen once. The sequenced material came from blood. Source of these receptors: a girl aged 5-17 years with multiple sclerosis. Each CDR3 is given with its conserved first and last residue. A D gene is named only where the DNA matches it firmly. Size is stated for part of the rows, as once, few or many counts, or as a class when the clone is expanded.

J gene: TRBJ2-7
clone size: once
V gene: TRBV6-2/TRBV6-3
D gene: TRBD2
CDR3 protein: CASRTTSVSSYEQYF
CDR3 DNA: TGTGCCAGCAGAACCACTAGCGTTAGCTCCTACGAGCAGTACTTC

J gene: TRBJ2-1
clone size: NA
V gene: TRBV7-6
D gene: TRBD1
CDR3 protein: CASSSEQGAGPYNEQFF
CDR3 DNA: TGTGCCAGCAGCTCCGAGCAGGGGGCAGGTCCCTACAATGAGCAGTTCTTC

J gene: TRBJ1-2
clone size: NA
V gene: TRBV20-1
D gene: TRBD1
CDR3 protein: CSASNIGQRDRNYGYTF
CDR3 DNA: TGCAGTGCTAGTAATATAGGACAAAGGGACAGGAACTATGGCTACACCTTC

J gene: TRBJ1-2
clone size: few
V gene: TRBV5-1
D gene: NA
CDR3 protein: CASSSGQIQAGYTF
CDR3 DNA: TGCGCCAGCAGCTCCGGACAGATCCAGGCGGGCTACACCTTC

J gene: TRBJ2-1
clone size: NA
V gene: TRBV20-1
D gene: NA
CDR3 protein: CSARPINEQFF
CDR3 DNA: TGCAGTGCCCGTCCCATCAATGAGCAGTTCTTC

J gene: TRBJ2-3
clone size: few
V gene: TRBV7-9
D gene: TRBD1
CDR3 protein: CASSLGQASSTDTQYF
CDR3 DNA: TGTGCCAGCAGCCTCGGACAGGCTTCTAGCACAGATACGCAGTATTTT

J gene: TRBJ2-7
clone size: NA
V gene: TRBV12-3/TRBV12-4
D gene: NA
CDR3 protein: CASSPSGQTYEQYF
CDR3 DNA: TGTGCCAGCAGTCCGTCGGGACAAACCTACGAGCAGTACTTC

J gene: TRBJ2-5
clone size: NA
V gene: TRBV20-1
D gene: NA
CDR3 protein: CSPLHRSETQYF
CDR3 DNA: TGCAGCCCCCTCCACAGGTCTGAGACCCAGTACTTC

J gene: TRBJ2-5
clone size: NA
V gene: TRBV20-1
D gene: TRBD1
CDR3 protein: CSAVTGTGYQETQYF
CDR3 DNA: TGCAGTGCTGTGACCGGGACAGGGTATCAAGAGACCCAGTACTTC

J gene: TRBJ2-7
clone size: NA
V gene: TRBV4-2
D gene: NA
CDR3 protein: CASSDFPAEGPYEQYF
CDR3 DNA: TGTGCCAGCAGTGATTTTCCGGCGGAGGGTCCCTACGAGCAGTACTTC

J gene: TRBJ1-2
clone size: NA
V gene: TRBV6-1
D gene: TRBD1
CDR3 protein: CASSARQGAFNYGYTF
CDR3 DNA: TGTGCCAGCAGTGCCCGACAGGGGGCTTTTAACTATGGCTACACCTTC

J gene: TRBJ2-1
clone size: few
V gene: TRBV20-1
D gene: NA
CDR3 protein: CSATWRGPSSYNEQFF
CDR3 DNA: TGCAGTGCGACATGGCGGGGGCCGAGCTCCTACAATGAGCAGTTCTTC

J gene: TRBJ1-2
clone size: NA
V gene: TRBV6-6
D gene: NA
CDR3 protein: CASSYSGDGEDYGYTF
CDR3 DNA: TGTGCCAGCAGTTACTCTGGGGACGGCGAGGACTATGGCTACACCTTC

J gene: TRBJ1-2
clone size: few
V gene: TRBV20-1
D gene: NA
CDR3 protein: CSASMESGSGYTF
CDR3 DNA: TGCAGTGCTAGTATGGAGTCAGGGTCCGGCTACACCTTC

J gene: TRBJ2-1
clone size: few
V gene: TRBV12-3/TRBV12-4
D gene: TRBD2
CDR3 protein: CASTPSGRSSYNEQFF
CDR3 DNA: TGTGCCAGCACCCCTAGCGGGAGGAGCTCCTACAATGAGCAGTTCTTC

J gene: TRBJ2-1
clone size: NA
V gene: TRBV7-2
D gene: NA
CDR3 protein: CASSLGVGHGNEQFF
CDR3 DNA: TGTGCCAGCAGCTTAGGAGTAGGCCACGGTAATGAGCAGTTCTTC

J gene: TRBJ2-7
clone size: NA
V gene: TRBV7-2
D gene: NA
CDR3 protein: CASIPHEGEQYF
CDR3 DNA: TGTGCCAGCATCCCTCATGAGGGCGAGCAGTACTTC

J gene: TRBJ1-1
clone size: few
V gene: TRBV12-3/TRBV12-4
D gene: NA
CDR3 protein: CASSNIASEAFF
CDR3 DNA: TGTGCCAGCTCAAACATCGCGTCTGAAGCTTTCTTT